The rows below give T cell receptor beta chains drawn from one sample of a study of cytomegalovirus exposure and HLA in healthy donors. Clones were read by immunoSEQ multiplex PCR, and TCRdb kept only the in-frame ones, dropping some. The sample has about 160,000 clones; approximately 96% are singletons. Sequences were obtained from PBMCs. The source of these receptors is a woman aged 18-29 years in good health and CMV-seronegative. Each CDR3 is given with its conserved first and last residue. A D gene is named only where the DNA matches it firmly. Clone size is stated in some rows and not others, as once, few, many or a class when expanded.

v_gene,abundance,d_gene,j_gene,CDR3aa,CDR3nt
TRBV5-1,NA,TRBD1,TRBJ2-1,CASSSKTGDPSYNEQFF,TGCGCCAGCAGCTCGAAGACAGGGGACCCCTCCTACAATGAGCAGTTCTTC
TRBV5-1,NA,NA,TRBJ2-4,CASSLYSTQDIQYF,TGCGCCAGCAGCTTGTACTCGACCCAGGACATTCAGTACTTC
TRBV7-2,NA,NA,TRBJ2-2,CASSFITGELFF,TGTGCCAGCAGCTTTATCACCGGGGAGCTGTTTTTT
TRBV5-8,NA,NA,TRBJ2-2,CASKSFTIANTGELFF,TGTGCCAGCAAATCGTTCACCATAGCGAACACCGGGGAGCTGTTTTTT
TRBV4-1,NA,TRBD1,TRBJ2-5,CASSQDDRVQETQYF,TGCGCCAGCAGCCAAGATGACAGGGTCCAAGAGACCCAGTACTTC
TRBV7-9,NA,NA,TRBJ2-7,CASSLVTFEQYF,TGTGCCAGCAGCTTAGTTACTTTTGAGCAGTACTTC
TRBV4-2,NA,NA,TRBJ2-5,CASSQDGAETQYF,TGTGCCAGCAGCCAAGATGGGGCCGAGACCCAGTACTTC
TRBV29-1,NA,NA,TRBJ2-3,CSVDPGTDTQYF,TGCAGCGTTGACCCCGGGACAGATACGCAGTATTTT
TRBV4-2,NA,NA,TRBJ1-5,CASSQGSPGANQPQHF,TGTGCCAGCAGCCAAGGATCCCCAGGGGCTAATCAGCCCCAGCATTTT
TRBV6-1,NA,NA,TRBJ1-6,CASTDLSSYNSPLHF,TGTGCCAGCACGGACTTAAGCTCCTATAATTCACCCCTCCACTTT
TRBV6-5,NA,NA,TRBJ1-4,CASSYGPQVQKLFF,TGTGCCAGCAGTTACGGGCCACAGGTTCAAAAACTGTTTTTT
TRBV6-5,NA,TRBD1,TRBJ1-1,CASSSGQGDTEAFF,TGTGCCAGCAGTTCCGGACAGGGCGACACTGAAGCTTTCTTT
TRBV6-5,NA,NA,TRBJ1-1,CASTSTTGNEAFF,TGTGCCAGCACCTCGACTACAGGGAACGAAGCTTTCTTT
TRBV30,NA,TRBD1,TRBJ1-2,CAWRDRGNYGYTF,TGTGCCTGGAGGGACAGGGGGAACTATGGCTACACCTTC
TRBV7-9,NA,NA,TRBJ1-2,CASSPTLNYGYTF,TGTGCCAGCAGCCCAACTCTTAACTATGGCTACACCTTC
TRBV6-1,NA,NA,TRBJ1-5,CASSGSGTRKGQPQHF,TGTGCCAGCAGTGGATCCGGGACAAGAAAAGGTCAGCCCCAGCATTTT
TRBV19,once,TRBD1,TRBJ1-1,CATDRGRDTEAFF,TGTGCCACCGACAGGGGTCGAGACACTGAAGCTTTCTTT
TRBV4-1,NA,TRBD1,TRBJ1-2,CASSQVGRGMDGYTF,TGCGCCAGCAGCCAAGTGGGCAGGGGGATGGATGGCTACACCTTC
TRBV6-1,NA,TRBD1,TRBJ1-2,CASSVQGNYGYTF,TGTGCCAGCAGTGTACAGGGGAACTATGGCTACACCTTC
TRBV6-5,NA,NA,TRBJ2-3,CASSPSGDTQYF,TGTGCCAGCAGTCCCTCCGGGGATACGCAGTATTTT
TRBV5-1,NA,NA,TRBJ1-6,CASSLSGDNSPLHF,TGCGCCAGCAGCTTGTCGGGGGATAATTCACCCCTCCACTTT
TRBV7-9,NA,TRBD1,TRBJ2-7,CASSEDPGTVSYEQYF,TGTGCCAGCAGTGAGGACCCCGGGACAGTCTCCTACGAGCAGTACTTC
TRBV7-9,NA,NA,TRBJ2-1,CASSLIGGADNEQFF,TGTGCCAGCAGCTTGATCGGAGGTGCGGACAATGAGCAGTTCTTC
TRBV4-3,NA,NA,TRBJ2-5,CASSQDLGGARETQYF,TGCGCCAGCAGCCAAGATTTAGGGGGGGCACGGGAGACCCAGTACTTC
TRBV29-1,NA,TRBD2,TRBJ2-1,CSVAWTSGSGEQFF,TGCAGCGTTGCATGGACTAGCGGGTCGGGGGAGCAGTTCTTC
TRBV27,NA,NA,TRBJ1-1,CASSVQGHTEAFF,TGTGCCAGCAGTGTCCAGGGCCACACTGAAGCTTTCTTT
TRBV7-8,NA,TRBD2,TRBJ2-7,CASSLAGTSLAYEQYF,TGTGCCAGCAGCTTAGCGGGGACTAGTCTAGCCTACGAGCAGTACTTC
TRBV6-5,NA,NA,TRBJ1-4,CASSDRPTEKLFF,TGTGCCAGCAGCGACAGGCCCACTGAAAAACTGTTTTTT
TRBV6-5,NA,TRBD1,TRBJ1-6,CASAPGGVTLHF,TGTGCCAGTGCGCCAGGGGGTGTTACCCTCCACTTT
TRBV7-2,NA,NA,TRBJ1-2,CASSLATDSNYGYTF,TGTGCCAGCAGCTTAGCAACGGACAGTAACTATGGCTACACCTTC
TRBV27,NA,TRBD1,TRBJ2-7,CASSWGQGAYEQYF,TGTGCCAGCAGTTGGGGACAGGGGGCCTACGAGCAGTACTTC
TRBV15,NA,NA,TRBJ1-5,CATSRDAGGNQPQHF,TGTGCCACCAGCAGAGATGCTGGAGGAAATCAGCCCCAGCATTTT
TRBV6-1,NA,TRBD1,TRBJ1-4,CASSDSGGNEKLFF,TGTGCCAGCAGTGATTCAGGGGGGAATGAAAAACTGTTTTTT
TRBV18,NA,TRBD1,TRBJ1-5,CASSPLPPDRVNQPQHF,TGTGCCAGCTCACCTCTTCCACCAGACAGGGTAAATCAGCCCCAGCATTTT
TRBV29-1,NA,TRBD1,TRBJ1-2,CSVVSPTGQGVLGGYTF,TGCAGCGTTGTTTCCCCTACCGGACAGGGTGTATTGGGTGGCTACACCTTC
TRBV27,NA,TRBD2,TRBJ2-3,CASSLTSGGVDTQYF,TGTGCCAGCAGTTTAACTAGCGGGGGTGTGGATACGCAGTATTTT
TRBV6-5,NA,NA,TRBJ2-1,CASRSTPSSYNEQFF,TGTGCCAGCCGATCGACTCCTAGCTCCTACAATGAGCAGTTCTTC
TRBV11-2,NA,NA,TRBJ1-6,CASSLEGRNLAGSPLHF,TGTGCCAGCAGCTTAGAGGGTCGAAATCTCGCGGGGTCACCCCTCCACTTT
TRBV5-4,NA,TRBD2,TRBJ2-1,CASSWRLAGAVNEQFF,TGTGCCAGTAGCTGGCGACTAGCGGGGGCGGTCAATGAGCAGTTCTTC
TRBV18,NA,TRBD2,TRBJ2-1,CASSLLAAYYNEQFF,TGTGCCAGCTCACTTCTAGCGGCCTACTACAATGAGCAGTTCTTC
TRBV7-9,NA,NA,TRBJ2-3,CASSLNQGTDTQYF,TGTGCCAGCAGCTTAAACCAGGGCACAGATACGCAGTATTTT
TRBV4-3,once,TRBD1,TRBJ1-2,CASSRDPGQANYGYTF,TGCGCCAGCAGCCGAGACCCGGGACAGGCTAACTATGGCTACACCTTC
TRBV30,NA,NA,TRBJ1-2,CACQDRNYGYTF,TGTGCCTGCCAGGACAGAAACTATGGCTACACCTTC
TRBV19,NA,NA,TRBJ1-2,CASTTIVPGTAASGYTF,TGTGCCAGTACCACTATAGTACCGGGAACCGCGGCGAGCGGCTACACCTTC
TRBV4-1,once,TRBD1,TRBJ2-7,CASSPWDRTSKGAYEQYF,TGCGCCAGCAGCCCCTGGGACAGGACTTCAAAGGGGGCTTACGAGCAGTACTTC
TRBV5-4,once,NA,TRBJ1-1,CASSPPGTFWNTEAFF,TGTGCCAGCAGCCCGCCGGGGACTTTCTGGAACACTGAAGCTTTCTTT
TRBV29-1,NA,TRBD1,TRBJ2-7,CSVERDSSYEQYF,TGCAGCGTTGAACGGGACAGCTCCTACGAGCAGTACTTC
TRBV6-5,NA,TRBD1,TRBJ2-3,CASGTGDGTDTQYF,TGTGCCAGCGGGACAGGGGACGGCACAGATACGCAGTATTTT
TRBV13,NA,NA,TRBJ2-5,CASSPRERSETQYF,TGTGCCAGCAGCCCACGGGAGAGGTCAGAGACCCAGTACTTC
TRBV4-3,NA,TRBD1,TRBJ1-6,CASSHLQGGSYNSPLHF,TGCGCCAGCAGCCACCTACAGGGGGGCTCCTATAATTCACCCCTCCACTTT
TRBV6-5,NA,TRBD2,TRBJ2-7,CASSYLVGLAYEQYF,TGTGCCAGCAGTTACTTAGTGGGACTAGCCTACGAGCAGTACTTC
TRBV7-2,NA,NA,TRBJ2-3,CASSLPSPDTQYF,TGTGCCAGCAGCCTTCCCTCCCCGGATACGCAGTATTTT